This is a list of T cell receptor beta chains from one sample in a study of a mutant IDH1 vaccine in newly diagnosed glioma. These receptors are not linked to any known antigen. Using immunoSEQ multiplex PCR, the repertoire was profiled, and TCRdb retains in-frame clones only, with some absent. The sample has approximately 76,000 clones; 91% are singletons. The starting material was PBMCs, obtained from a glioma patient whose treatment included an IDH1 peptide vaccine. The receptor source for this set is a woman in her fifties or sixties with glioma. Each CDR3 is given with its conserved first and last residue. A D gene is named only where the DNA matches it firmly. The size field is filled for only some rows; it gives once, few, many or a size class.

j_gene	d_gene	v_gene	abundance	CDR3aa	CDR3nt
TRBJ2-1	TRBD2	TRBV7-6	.	CASSLVGLAGGGSYNEQFF	TGTGCCAGCAGCTTAGTCGGACTAGCGGGAGGGGGCTCCTACAATGAGCAGTTCTTC
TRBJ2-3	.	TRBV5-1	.	CASSLGTMTDTQYF	TGCGCCAGCAGCCTAGGGACAATGACAGATACGCAGTATTTT
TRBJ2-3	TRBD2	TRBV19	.	CAAGTTATDTQYF	TGTGCCGCCGGGACTACCGCGACAGATACGCAGTATTTT
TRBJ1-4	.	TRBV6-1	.	CASSGGQREVF	TGTGCCAGCAGTGGCGGACAGAGGGAGGTTTTT
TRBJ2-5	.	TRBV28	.	CASIGGETQYF	TGTGCCAGCATCGGGGGAGAGACCCAGTACTTC
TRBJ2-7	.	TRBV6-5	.	CASTRGRYSYEQYF	TGTGCCAGCACCCGGGGGCGGTACTCCTACGAGCAGTACTTC
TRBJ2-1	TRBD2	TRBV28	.	CASSFPSGYNEQFF	TGTGCCAGCAGTTTCCCTAGCGGGTACAATGAGCAGTTCTTC
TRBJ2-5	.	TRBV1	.	CTSSQRLAGTRKETQYF	TGCACCAGCAGCCAACGACTAGCGGGAACAAGGAAAGAGACCCAGTACTTC
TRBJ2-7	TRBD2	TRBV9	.	CASSVSGFSYEQYF	TGTGCCAGCAGCGTTAGCGGGTTTTCCTACGAGCAGTACTTC
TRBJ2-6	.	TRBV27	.	CASSFGQNQLSGANVLTF	TGTGCCAGCAGTTTCGGACAGAATCAACTCTCTGGCGCCAACGTCCTGACTTTC
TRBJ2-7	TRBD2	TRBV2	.	CASSGPGGRFPYEQYF	TGTGCCAGCAGTGGGCCTGGCGGGAGGTTTCCCTACGAGCAGTACTTC
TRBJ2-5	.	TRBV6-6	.	CASSPRQRAQYF	TGTGCCAGCAGTCCAAGACAGAGGGCCCAGTACTTC
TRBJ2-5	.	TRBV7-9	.	CASSLLGGTPETQYF	TGTGCCAGCAGCTTATTGGGGGGGACACCGGAGACCCAGTACTTC
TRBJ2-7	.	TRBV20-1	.	CSPRDSYEQYF	TGCAGTCCCCGGGATTCCTACGAGCAGTACTTC
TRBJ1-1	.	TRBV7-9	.	CASNMQNTEAFF	TGTGCCAGCAACATGCAGAACACTGAAGCTTTCTTT
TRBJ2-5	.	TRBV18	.	CASSQIGLFETQYF	TGTGCCAGCTCACAAATTGGACTATTCGAGACCCAGTACTTC
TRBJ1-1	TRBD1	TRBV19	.	CASSLTGSTEAFF	TGTGCCAGTAGTTTGACAGGGAGCACTGAAGCTTTCTTT
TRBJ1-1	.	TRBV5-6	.	CASSATDSLYPPPGTEAFF	TGTGCCAGCAGCGCAACAGACAGCCTCTACCCCCCTCCGGGAACTGAAGCTTTCTTT
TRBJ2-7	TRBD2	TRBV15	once	CATSRDLAGGHEQYF	TGTGCCACCAGCAGAGATTTAGCGGGAGGGCACGAGCAGTACTTC
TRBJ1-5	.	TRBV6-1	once	CASSVNRASNQPQHF	TGTGCCAGCAGTGTTAACAGGGCCTCCAATCAGCCCCAGCATTTT
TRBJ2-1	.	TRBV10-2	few	CASRSDRDNEQFF	TGCGCCAGCAGGTCGGACCGGGACAATGAGCAGTTCTTC
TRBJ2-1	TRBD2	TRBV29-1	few	CSVRSGGGEQFF	TGCAGCGTCCGGAGCGGGGGAGGGGAGCAGTTCTTC
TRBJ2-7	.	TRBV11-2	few	CASSLPYEQYF	TGTGCCAGCAGCTTACCCTACGAGCAGTACTTC
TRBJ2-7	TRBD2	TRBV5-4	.	CASSFGGGYEQYF	TGTGCCAGCAGCTTTGGCGGGGGTTACGAGCAGTACTTC
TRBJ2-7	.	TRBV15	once	CATSRDLATSYEQYF	TGTGCCACCAGCAGAGATCTGGCAACTTCCTACGAGCAGTACTTC
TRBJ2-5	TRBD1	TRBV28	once	CASSWGRGLETQYF	TGTGCCAGCAGTTGGGGCAGGGGGCTGGAGACCCAGTACTTC
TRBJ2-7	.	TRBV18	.	CASSPGYEQYF	TGTGCCAGCTCACCCGGCTACGAGCAGTACTTC
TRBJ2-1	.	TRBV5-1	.	CASSFQPLSYNEQFF	TGCGCCAGCAGCTTTCAGCCGCTCTCCTACAATGAGCAGTTCTTC
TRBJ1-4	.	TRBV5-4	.	CASSQRRGRDEKLFF	TGTGCCAGCAGCCAACGCCGGGGAAGGGATGAAAAACTGTTTTTT
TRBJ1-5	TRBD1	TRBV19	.	CASSDRVSQPQHF	TGTGCCAGTAGTGACAGGGTAAGTCAGCCCCAGCATTTT
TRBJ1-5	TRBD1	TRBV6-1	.	CASLGGQGNNQPQHF	TGTGCCTCTCTAGGGGGACAGGGTAACAATCAGCCCCAGCATTTT
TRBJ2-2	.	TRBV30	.	CAWTWVPNTGELFF	TGTGCCTGGACATGGGTCCCGAACACCGGGGAGCTGTTTTTT
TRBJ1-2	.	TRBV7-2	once	CASSAQGANYGYTF	TGTGCCAGCAGCGCACAGGGAGCTAACTATGGCTACACCTTC
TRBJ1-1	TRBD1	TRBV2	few	CASSVGTGALEAFF	TGTGCCAGCAGTGTCGGGACAGGGGCGCTGGAGGCTTTCTTT
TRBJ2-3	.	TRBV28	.	CASSPQEMRDTQYF	TGTGCCAGCAGTCCCCAGGAGATGAGAGATACGCAGTATTTT
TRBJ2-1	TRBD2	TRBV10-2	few	CASSGPAAGDNHEQFF	TGCGCCAGCAGTGGGCCGGCGGCGGGAGATAATCATGAGCAGTTCTTC
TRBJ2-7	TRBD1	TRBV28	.	CASSSHRQGRTYEQYF	TGTGCCAGCAGTTCACACCGACAGGGGAGGACCTACGAGCAGTACTTC
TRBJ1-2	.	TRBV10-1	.	CAGPGASGGYTF	TGCGCGGGACCAGGGGCCTCCGGTGGCTACACCTTC
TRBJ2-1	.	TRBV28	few	CASSLRDYNEQFF	TGTGCCAGCAGCTTACGAGACTACAATGAGCAGTTCTTC
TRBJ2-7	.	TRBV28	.	CASQGTSDEQYF	TGTGCCAGCCAAGGGACCTCGGACGAGCAGTACTTC
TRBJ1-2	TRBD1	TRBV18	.	CASSPDQQGESYGYTF	TGTGCCAGCTCACCAGACCAGCAGGGGGAAAGCTATGGCTACACCTTC
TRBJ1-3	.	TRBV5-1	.	CASKGGNTIYF	TGCGCCAGCAAAGGAGGAAACACCATATATTTT
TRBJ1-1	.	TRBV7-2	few	CASSLMNTEAFF	TGTGCCAGCAGCTTAATGAACACTGAAGCTTTCTTT
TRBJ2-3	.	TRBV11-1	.	CATSAGRATDTQYF	TGTGCCACTTCCGCGGGCAGGGCGACAGATACGCAGTATTTT
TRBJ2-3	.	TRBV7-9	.	CASSLDVLAPDTQYF	TGTGCCAGCAGCTTAGACGTTTTAGCTCCAGATACGCAGTATTTT
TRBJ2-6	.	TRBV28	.	CASSSYSGGANVLTF	TGTGCCAGCAGTTCCTACTCCGGGGGGGCCAACGTCCTGACTTTC
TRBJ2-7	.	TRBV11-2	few	CASSLDGYEQYF	TGTGCCAGCAGCTTAGATGGCTACGAGCAGTACTTC
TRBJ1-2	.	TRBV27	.	CASTSGRPPNYGYTF	TGTGCCAGCACCTCCGGACGTCCGCCTAACTATGGCTACACCTTC
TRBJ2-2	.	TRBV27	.	CASRGRDFPNTGELFF	TGTGCCAGCAGGGGACGGGACTTCCCTAACACCGGGGAGCTGTTTTTT
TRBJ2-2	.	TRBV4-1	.	CASSQGRARNTGELFF	TGCGCCAGCAGCCAAGGCAGGGCTCGTAACACCGGGGAGCTGTTTTTT
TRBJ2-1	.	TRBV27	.	CASSPTPPGSDTYNEQFF	TGTGCCAGCAGTCCTACCCCCCCAGGGTCCGATACCTACAATGAGCAGTTCTTC
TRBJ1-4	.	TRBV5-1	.	CASQQDSTNEKLFF	TGCGCCTCCCAACAGGACTCAACTAATGAAAAACTGTTTTTT
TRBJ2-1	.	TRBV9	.	CASSVRLNYNEQFF	TGTGCCAGCAGCGTACGTCTCAACTACAATGAGCAGTTCTTC
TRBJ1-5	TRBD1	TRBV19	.	CASSTGQGIWQPQHF	TGTGCCAGTAGTACGGGACAGGGGATATGGCAGCCCCAGCATTTT
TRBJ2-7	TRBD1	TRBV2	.	CASSKDRNEQYF	TGTGCCAGCAGTAAGGACAGGAACGAGCAGTACTTC
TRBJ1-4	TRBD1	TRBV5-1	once	CASGTRDRPNEKLFF	TGCGCCAGCGGGACCAGGGACAGACCTAATGAAAAACTGTTTTTT